This TCR beta chain was obtained from a study of T cells after yellow fever vaccination. Study overall: Preparation used SMART-Seq v4 Ultra Low Input for the low-cell-number fractions.

Generation of TCR cDNA used 5'RACE template switching (which added a universal primer site and UMIs). TCRdb processed the 5' RACE reads anew with MiXCR; each CDR3 protein has one entry. Of about 170,000 distinct CDR3 sequences in the sample, roughly 9.6% were seen once. To note about this clonotype: Its cognate antigen is unknown.

Study findings and constraints: Some clonotypes were seen in both the CD4 and the CD8 compartments. These made up a small share and likely arose from convergent recombination.

This specimen was CD8+ T cells sorted from PBMCs, taken 15 days after the yellow fever booster vaccination. The clonotype was recovered from a young man who received the YFV17D yellow fever vaccine.

As DNA, the CDR3 is TGTGCCAGCAGCCCGGTGAGGTTGAACACTGAAGCTTTCTTT. Encoded protein: CASSPVRLNTEAFF. The V and J genes are TRBV5-5 and TRBJ1-1; the D is unclear. The ends were cut back, 4 bases at V and 0 bases at J, with 10 bases in the middle. Germline V CDR1 and CDR2: SGHKS, YYEKEE (reference sequence). CDR3 size: 14 residues.